This T cell receptor (beta chain) is drawn from a study of human T cells and chemical hapten exposure. This clonotype was seen at least ten times. The CDR3 sequence is 14 residues long. Trimming removed 4 bases at V and 7 bases at J, with 11 bases between. Germline-derived CDR1 and CDR2 are SEHNR and FQNEAQ (reference sequence). TCRdb passed the RACE reads through MiXCR, listing each CDR3 protein once. Of tens of thousands of distinct CDR3 sequences in the sample, approximately 11% were seen once. Time point in this sample: pre-sensitization, week 0. Regarding treatment: therapeutic diphenylcyclopropenone sensitization with weekly scalp DPC.

The clonotype comes from a woman in her 50s with alopecia areata. Some clones in this sample may be carry-over from other donors' samples. The chain combines TRBV7-9 with TRBJ1-6; the D gene is possibly TRBD1 (5 bases). Sequences were derived from whole blood, sampled in connection with sensitization to the hapten diphenylcyclopropenone (DPC). DNA of the CDR3: TGTGCCAGCAGCTCGACAGATAAAAATTCACCCCTCCACTTT. Translating gives CASSSTDKNSPLHF.